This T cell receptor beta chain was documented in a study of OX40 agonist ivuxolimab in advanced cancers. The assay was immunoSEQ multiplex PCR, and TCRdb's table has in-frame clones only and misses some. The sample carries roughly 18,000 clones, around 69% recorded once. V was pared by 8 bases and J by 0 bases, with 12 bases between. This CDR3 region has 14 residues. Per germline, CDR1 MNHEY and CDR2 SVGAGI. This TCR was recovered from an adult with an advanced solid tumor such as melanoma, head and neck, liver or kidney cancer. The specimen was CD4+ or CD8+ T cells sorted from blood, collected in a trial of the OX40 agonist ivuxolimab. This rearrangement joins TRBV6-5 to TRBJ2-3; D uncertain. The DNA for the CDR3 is TGTGCCAGCCGACCCTCTTCAAGCACAGATACGCAGTATTTT. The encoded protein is CASRPSSSTDTQYF.